This T cell receptor (beta chain) emerged from a study of T cells in Graves' hyperthyroidism and ophthalmopathy. Study results and limitations: For ophthalmopathy, model prediction preceded onset by a median about 6 months. Within blood appeared most thyroid clonotypes that had expanded above 0.001.

The germline gives CDR1 DFQATT, CDR2 SNEGSKA (reference sequence). This CDR3 spans 16 amino acids. Trimming took 2 bases from V and 0 from J, leaving 14 bases between them. A word on this clonotype: The antigen is unknown.

Not enrolled were patients with uncontrolled infection, other autoimmune disease, pregnancy or lactation. Amplification yielded TCR beta CDR3 regions, with RNA transcripts as the source. TCR CDR3 underwent first-round RT-PCR with the HTBI primer set. TCRdb analysed the multiplex PCR reads with MiXCR anew, one entry per CDR3 protein. The sample holds over 650,000 distinct CDR3 sequences, just under 45% seen once. Material for sequencing was peripheral blood or thyroid tissue (not recorded which). This TCR derives from an adult man with Graves' disease, either hyperthyroidism or ophthalmopathy (not recorded which). The V gene is TRBV20-1, the J gene TRBJ1-5, with D perhaps TRBD1 (5 bases). CDR3 protein: CSARRQGIYSNQPQHF. As DNA, the CDR3 is TGCAGTGCTAGACGGCAGGGAATATATAGCAATCAGCCCCAGCATTTT.